This T cell receptor (beta chain) was sequenced in a study of blood T cell repertoires in COVID-19. Using immunoSEQ multiplex PCR, the repertoire was profiled, and TCRdb retains in-frame clones only, with some absent. In the table there are 95,000 to 110,000 clones, about 87% of which are singletons. Sequencing was done on a sample of peripheral blood. This sequence was found in a human donor in a cohort sampled during active or convalescent COVID-19.

DNA for the CDR3: TGTGCCACCAGTGATGAAACAGGGACTGAAGCTTTCTTT. It encodes CATSDETGTEAFF. The chain has TRBV24-1 and TRBJ1-1; a possible D gene is TRBD1 (6 bases). Germline loops: CDR1 KGHDR, CDR2 SFDVKD. This CDR3 region has 13 residues. V lost 3 bases, J lost 5 bases, and 9 bases lay in between.